The 3 T cell receptor beta chains below come from one sample, sequenced in a study of T cell responses to AZD1222 COVID-19 vaccine. Sequencing used immunoSEQ multiplex PCR; TCRdb keeps in-frame clones, though not all of them. The profile shows around 45,000 clones, around 77% of them singletons. This specimen was peripheral blood, taken 28 days after the second dose of the MenACWY control vaccine. These receptors were obtained from an adult who received the MenACWY meningococcal vaccine as a control.

The V gene is TRBV28, the J gene TRBJ1-5; D remains unclear. CDR1 is MDHEN and CDR2 is SYDVKM in the germline V gene. Trimming stripped 10 bases from V and 3 bases from J, with 13 bases between. CDR3 length: 13 amino acids. Here the CDR3 DNA reads TGTGCCACTAAACCAATCCTCAATCAGCCCCAGCATTTT. Translated, it gives CATKPILNQPQHF. Together with reference TRBV28 and TRBJ1-5, the CDR3 gives the full variable domain: DVKVTQSSRYLVKRTGEKVFLECVQDMDHENMFWYRQDPGLGLRLIYFSYDVKMKEKGDIPEGYSVSREKKERFSLILESASTNQTSMYLCATKPILNQPQHFGDGTRLSIL.

V and J are TRBV15 and TRBJ2-5; D is uncertain. The CDR3 consists of 15 residues. Germline V CDR1 and CDR2: LNHNV, YYDKDF (reference sequence). V gave up 1 base and J gave up 2 bases, with 11 bases separating them. The CDR3 protein is CATSRAGRPQETQYF. In DNA, the CDR3 is TGTGCCACCAGCAGAGCAGGACGGCCACAAGAGACCCAGTACTTC.

The V call is TRBV5-1, the J call TRBJ2-1, with 8 positions matching TRBD1. Germline V gene lookup returns CDR1 SGHRS and CDR2 YFSETQ. The J segment lost 6 bases and the V segment lost 2 bases, leaving 22 bases of the junction unmatched. The CDR3 totals 20 residues. CDR3 loop: CASSFLSWSGTGGFANEQFF. CDR3 bases: TGCGCCAGCAGCTTCCTTTCATGGTCCGGGACAGGAGGGTTTGCCAATGAGCAGTTCTTC.